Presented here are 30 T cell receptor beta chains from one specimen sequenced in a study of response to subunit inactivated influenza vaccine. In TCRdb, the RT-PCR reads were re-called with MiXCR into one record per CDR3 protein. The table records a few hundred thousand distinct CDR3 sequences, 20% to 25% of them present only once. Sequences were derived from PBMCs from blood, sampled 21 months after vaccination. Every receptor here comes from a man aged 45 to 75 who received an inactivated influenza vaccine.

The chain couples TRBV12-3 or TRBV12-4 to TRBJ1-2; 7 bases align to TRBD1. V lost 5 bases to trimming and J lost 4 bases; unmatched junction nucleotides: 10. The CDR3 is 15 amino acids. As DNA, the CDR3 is TGTGCCAGCAGTAAAGCACAGGGGCCGAGCTATGGCTACACCTTC. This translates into CASSKAQGPSYGYTF.

The CDR3 spells CASSLGHEQFF. The CDR3 DNA reads TGCGCCAGCAGCTTGGGACATGAGCAGTTCTTC. V is TRBV5-1 and J is TRBJ2-1; D ambiguous. V was clipped by 0 bases and J by 8 bases, with 3 bases between them. CDR3 length equals 11 residues. Per germline, CDR1 SGHRS and CDR2 YFSETQ.

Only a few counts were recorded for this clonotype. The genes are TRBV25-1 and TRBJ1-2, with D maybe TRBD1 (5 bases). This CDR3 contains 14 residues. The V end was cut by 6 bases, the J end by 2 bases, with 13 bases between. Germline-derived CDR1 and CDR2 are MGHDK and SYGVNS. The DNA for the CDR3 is TGTGCCAGCAGCCCTCCAGGGTGGAACTATGGCTACACCTTC. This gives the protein CASSPPGWNYGYTF.

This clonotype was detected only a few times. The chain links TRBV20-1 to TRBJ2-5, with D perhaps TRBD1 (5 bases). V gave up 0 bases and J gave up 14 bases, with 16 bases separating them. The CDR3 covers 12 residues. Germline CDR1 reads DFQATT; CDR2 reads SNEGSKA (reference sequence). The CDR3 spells CSARDQLGQGYF. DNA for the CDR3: TGCAGTGCTAGAGATCAATTAGGGCAGGGCTACTTC.

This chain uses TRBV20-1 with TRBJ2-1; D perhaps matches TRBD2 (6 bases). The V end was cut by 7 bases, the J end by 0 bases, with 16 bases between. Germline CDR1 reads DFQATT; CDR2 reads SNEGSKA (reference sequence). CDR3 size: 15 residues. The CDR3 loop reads CSVIFSAGSYNEQFF. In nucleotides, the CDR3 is TGCAGTGTCATTTTTTCAGCGGGCTCCTACAATGAGCAGTTCTTC.

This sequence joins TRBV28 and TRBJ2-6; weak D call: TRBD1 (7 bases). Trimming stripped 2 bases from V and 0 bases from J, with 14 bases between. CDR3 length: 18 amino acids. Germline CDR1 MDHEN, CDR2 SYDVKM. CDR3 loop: CASSLEAGQISGANVLTF. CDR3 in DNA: TGTGCCAGCAGTTTAGAGGCGGGACAGATCTCTGGGGCCAACGTCCTGACTTTC.

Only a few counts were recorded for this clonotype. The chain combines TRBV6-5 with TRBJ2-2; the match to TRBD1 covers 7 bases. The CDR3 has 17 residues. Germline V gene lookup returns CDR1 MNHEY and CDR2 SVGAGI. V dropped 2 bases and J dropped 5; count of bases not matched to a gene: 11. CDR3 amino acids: CASSYTSGGVYTGELFF. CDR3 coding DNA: TGTGCCAGCAGTTACACCTCAGGGGGAGTGTATACCGGGGAGCTGTTTTTT.

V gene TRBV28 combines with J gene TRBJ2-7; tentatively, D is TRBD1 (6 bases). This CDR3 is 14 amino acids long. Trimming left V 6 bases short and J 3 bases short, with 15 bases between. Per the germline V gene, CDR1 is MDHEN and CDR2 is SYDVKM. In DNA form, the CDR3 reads TGTGCCAGCAGCTGGGGACAAACCATCTACGAGCAGTACTTC. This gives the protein CASSWGQTIYEQYF.

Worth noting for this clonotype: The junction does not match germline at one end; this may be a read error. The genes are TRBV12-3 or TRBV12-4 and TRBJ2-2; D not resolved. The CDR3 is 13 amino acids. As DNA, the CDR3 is TGTGCCAGCAATTTAGAGCTCACCGGGGAGCTGTTTTTT. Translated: CASNLELTGELFF.

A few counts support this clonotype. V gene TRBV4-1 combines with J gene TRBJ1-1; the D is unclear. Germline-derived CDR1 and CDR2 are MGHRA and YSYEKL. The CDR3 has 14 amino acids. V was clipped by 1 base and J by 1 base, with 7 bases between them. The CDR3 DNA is TGCGCCAGCAGCCAAGGGCGGTCGAACACTGAAGCTTTCTTT. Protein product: CASSQGRSNTEAFF.

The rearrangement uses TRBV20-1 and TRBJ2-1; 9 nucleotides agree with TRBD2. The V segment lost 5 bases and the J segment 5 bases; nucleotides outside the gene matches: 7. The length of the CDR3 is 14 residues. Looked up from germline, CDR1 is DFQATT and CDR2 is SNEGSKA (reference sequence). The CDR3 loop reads CSAGRTSVDNEQFF. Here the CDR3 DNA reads TGCAGTGCTGGCCGGACTAGCGTAGACAATGAGCAGTTCTTC.

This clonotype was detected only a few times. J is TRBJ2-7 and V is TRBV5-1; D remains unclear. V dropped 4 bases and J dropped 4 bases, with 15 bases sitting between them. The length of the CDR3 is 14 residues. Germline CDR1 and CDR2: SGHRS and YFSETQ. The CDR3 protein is CASSLRTVDYEQYF. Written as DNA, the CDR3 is TGCGCCAGCAGCCTCCGGACGGTGGATTACGAGCAGTACTTC.

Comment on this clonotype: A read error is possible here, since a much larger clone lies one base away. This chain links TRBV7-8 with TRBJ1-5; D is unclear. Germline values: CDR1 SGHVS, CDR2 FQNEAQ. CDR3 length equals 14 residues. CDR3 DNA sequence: TGTGCCAGCAGCCTACAGAGTAGCAATCAGTCCCAGCATTTT. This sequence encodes CASSLQSSNQSQHF.

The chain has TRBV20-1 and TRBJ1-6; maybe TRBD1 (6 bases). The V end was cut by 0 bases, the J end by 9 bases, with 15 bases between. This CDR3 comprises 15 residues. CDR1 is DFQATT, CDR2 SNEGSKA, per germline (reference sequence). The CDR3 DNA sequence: TGCAGTGCTAGAGACGGGACCGTCAGGGGTTCACCCCTCCACTTT. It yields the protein CSARDGTVRGSPLHF.

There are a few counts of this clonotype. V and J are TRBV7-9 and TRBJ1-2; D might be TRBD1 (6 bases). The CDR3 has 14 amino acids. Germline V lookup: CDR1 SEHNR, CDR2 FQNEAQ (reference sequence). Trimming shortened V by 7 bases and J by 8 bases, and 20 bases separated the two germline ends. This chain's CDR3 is CASTISVEGGGYTF. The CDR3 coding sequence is TGTGCCAGCACCATTTCGGTGGAGGGGGGCGGCTACACCTTC.

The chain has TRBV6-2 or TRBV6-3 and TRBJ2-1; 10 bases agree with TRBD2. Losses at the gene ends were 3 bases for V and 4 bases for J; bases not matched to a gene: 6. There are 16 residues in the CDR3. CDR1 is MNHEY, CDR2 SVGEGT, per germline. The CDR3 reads CASSYHEREGYNEQFF. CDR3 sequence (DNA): TGTGCCAGCAGTTATCATGAGCGGGAGGGTTACAATGAGCAGTTCTTC.

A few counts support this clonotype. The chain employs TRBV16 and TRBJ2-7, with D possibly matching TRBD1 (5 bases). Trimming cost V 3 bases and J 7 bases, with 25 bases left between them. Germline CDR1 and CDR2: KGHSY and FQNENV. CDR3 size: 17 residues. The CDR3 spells CASSQAVRARALQEQYF. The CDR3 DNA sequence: TGTGCCAGCAGCCAGGCTGTAAGGGCCAGGGCCCTCCAGGAGCAGTACTTC.

The CDR3 here is CASSHRDRVIADTQYF. The CDR3 DNA reads as TGTGCCAGCAGCCACCGGGACAGGGTTATCGCAGATACGCAGTATTTT. The V call is TRBV3-1, the J call TRBJ2-3; TRBD1 aligns across 9 bases. V was pared by 3 bases and J by 4 bases, with 8 bases of the junction left unmatched. Germline V lookup: CDR1 LGHDT, CDR2 YNNKEL (reference sequence). The CDR3 sequence is 16 residues long.

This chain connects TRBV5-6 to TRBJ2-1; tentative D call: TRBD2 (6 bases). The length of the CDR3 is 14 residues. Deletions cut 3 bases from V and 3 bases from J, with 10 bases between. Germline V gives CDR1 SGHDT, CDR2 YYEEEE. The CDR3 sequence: CASSSPDYYNEQFF. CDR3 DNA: TGTGCCAGCAGCTCCCCGGACTACTACAATGAGCAGTTCTTC.

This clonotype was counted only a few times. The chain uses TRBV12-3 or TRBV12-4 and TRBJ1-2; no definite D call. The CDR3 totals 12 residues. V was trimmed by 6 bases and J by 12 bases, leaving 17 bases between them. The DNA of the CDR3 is TGTGCCAGCAGCCTGGCCACAGCCGGGAACACCTTC. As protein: CASSLATAGNTF.

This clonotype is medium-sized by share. The CDR3 DNA reads as TGTGCCATCAGTGCCGGACTAGCGCCGGCTGAGCAGTTCTTC. It is translated as CAISAGLAPAEQFF. The rearrangement joins TRBV10-3 to TRBJ2-1; 9 nucleotides align to TRBD2. Per the germline V gene, CDR1 is ENHRY and CDR2 is SYGVKD. Trimming removed 4 bases from V and 9 bases from J; junction bases left unmatched: 7. The CDR3 sequence is 14 residues long.

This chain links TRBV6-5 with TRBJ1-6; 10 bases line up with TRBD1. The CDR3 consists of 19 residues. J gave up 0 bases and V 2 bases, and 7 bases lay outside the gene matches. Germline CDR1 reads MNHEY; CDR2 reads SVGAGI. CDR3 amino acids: CASSYRGTGASSYNSPLHF. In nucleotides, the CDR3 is TGTGCCAGCAGTTACCGCGGGACAGGGGCAAGCTCCTATAATTCACCCCTCCACTTT.

DNA of the CDR3: TGTGCCATCAGTGAAACAGGGGGAATCAATCAGCCCCAGCATTTT. Amino acids: CAISETGGINQPQHF. This chain links TRBV10-3 with TRBJ1-5, with 8 positions matching TRBD1. The CDR3 consists of 15 residues. The V and J ends lost 3 bases and 3 bases, in that order; junction bases with no gene match: 4. Germline V gives CDR1 ENHRY, CDR2 SYGVKD.

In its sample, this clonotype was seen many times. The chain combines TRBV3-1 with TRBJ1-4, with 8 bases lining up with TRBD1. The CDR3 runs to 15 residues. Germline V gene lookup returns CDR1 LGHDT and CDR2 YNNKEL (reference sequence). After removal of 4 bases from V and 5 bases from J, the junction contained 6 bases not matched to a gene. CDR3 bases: TGTGCCAGCAGCCGTGGACAGGGATGGAATGAAAAACTGTTTTTT. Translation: CASSRGQGWNEKLFF.

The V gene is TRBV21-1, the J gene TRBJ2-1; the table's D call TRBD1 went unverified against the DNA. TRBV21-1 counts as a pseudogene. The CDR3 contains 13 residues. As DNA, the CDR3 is TGTGCCCGAAGGGGGCCTGATTTATATGAGCAGTTCTTC. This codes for CARRGPDLYEQFF.

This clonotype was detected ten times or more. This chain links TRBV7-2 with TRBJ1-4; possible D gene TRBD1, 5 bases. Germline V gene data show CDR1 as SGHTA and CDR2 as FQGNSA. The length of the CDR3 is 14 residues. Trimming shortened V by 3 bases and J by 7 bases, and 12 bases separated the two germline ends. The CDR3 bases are TGTGCCAGCAGCTTTTCAGGGTCGGTTGAAAAACTGTTTTTT. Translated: CASSFSGSVEKLFF. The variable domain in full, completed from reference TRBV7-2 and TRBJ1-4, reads GAGVSQSPSNKVTEKGKDVELRCDPISGHTALYWYRQSLGQGLEFLIYFQGNSAPDKSGLPSDRFSAERTGGSVSTLTIQRTQQEDSAVYLCASSFSGSVEKLFFGSGTQLSVL.

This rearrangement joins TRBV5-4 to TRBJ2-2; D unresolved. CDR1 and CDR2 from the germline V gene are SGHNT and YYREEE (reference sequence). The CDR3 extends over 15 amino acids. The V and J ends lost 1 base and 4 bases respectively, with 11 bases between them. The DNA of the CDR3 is TGTGCCAGCAGCTTGACAGTTGCGAGCACCGGGGAGCTGTTTTTT. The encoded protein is CASSLTVASTGELFF.

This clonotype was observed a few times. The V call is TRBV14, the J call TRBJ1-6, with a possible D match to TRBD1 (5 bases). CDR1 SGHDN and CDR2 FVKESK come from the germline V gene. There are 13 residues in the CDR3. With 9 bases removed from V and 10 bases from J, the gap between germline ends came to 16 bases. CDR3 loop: CASTRVSGSPLHF. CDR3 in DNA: TGTGCCAGTACCAGGGTGAGCGGGTCACCCCTCCACTTT. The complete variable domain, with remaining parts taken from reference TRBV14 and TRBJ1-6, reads EAGVTQFPSHSVIEKGQTVTLRCDPISGHDNLYWYRRVMGKEIKFLLHFVKESKQDESGMPNNRFLAERTGGTYSTLKVQPAELEDSGVYFCASTRVSGSPLHFGNGTRLTVT.

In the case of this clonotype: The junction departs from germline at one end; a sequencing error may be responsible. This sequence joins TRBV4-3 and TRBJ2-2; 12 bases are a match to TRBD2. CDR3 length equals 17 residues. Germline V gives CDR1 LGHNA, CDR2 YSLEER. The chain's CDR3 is CASSLHGLAGTGGELFF. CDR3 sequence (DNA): TGCGCTAGCAGCCTGCATGGACTAGCGGGGACAGGCGGGGAGCTGTTTTTT.

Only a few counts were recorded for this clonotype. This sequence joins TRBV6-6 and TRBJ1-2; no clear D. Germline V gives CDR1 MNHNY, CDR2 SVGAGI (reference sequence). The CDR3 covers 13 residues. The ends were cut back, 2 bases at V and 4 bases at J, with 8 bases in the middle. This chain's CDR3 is CASSYTQPYGYTF. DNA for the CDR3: TGTGCCAGCAGTTACACACAACCCTATGGCTACACCTTC.